These 15 T cell receptor beta chains were all obtained from the same sample, sequenced in a study of blood T cell repertoires in COVID-19. Assay used: immunoSEQ multiplex PCR; TCRdb lists only in-frame clones, some missing. The sample yields approximately 180,000 clones, around 85% seen once. The sequencing input was peripheral blood. The receptors derive from a man in his 60s with acute or convalescent COVID-19.

This clone was counted a single time. The V call is TRBV7-9, the J call TRBJ1-2; no firm D call. The CDR3 covers 14 residues. Germline-derived CDR1 and CDR2 are SEHNR and FQNEAQ (reference sequence). Trimming removed 1 base from V and 0 bases from J, with 6 bases in between. CDR3 in amino acids: CASSLDSANYGYTF. In DNA form, the CDR3 reads TGTGCCAGCAGCTTAGATTCAGCTAACTATGGCTACACCTTC.

The chain recombines TRBV5-4 with TRBJ2-2; 11 bases agree with TRBD2. V trimming: 4 bases; J trimming: 0 bases; junction bases outside the gene matches: 11. CDR3 length equals 19 residues. The germline V gene encodes CDR1 SGHNT and CDR2 YYREEE (reference sequence). CDR3 residues: CASSPQPGTSGANTGELFF. CDR3 coding DNA: TGTGCCAGCAGCCCCCAACCCGGGACTAGCGGTGCGAACACCGGGGAGCTGTTTTTT.

The rearrangement links TRBV10-3 to TRBJ1-1; possible D gene TRBD1, 5 bases. V lost 0 bases and J 4 bases, leaving 12 bases between the germline ends. The CDR3 is 15 residues long. Germline V gene lookup returns CDR1 ENHRY and CDR2 SYGVKD. The CDR3 reads CAISESPGRGTEAFF. As DNA, the CDR3 is TGTGCCATCAGTGAGTCTCCAGGGCGAGGCACTGAAGCTTTCTTT.

The chain combines TRBV6-2 or TRBV6-3 with TRBJ2-1; the match to TRBD2 covers 7 bases. The CDR3 spans 16 residues. With 1 base clipped from V and 7 bases from J, the junction kept 10 bases outside the gene matches. Germline V gene data show CDR1 as MNHEY and CDR2 as SVGEGT. The CDR3 bases are TGTGCCAGCAGTTACTTGGGGAGGGCCTTAAGAAATGAGCAGTTCTTC. It translates to CASSYLGRALRNEQFF.

This clone came up many times. The V call is TRBV27, the J call TRBJ1-1; D possibly corresponds to TRBD1 (6 bases). Per germline, CDR1 MNHEY and CDR2 SMNVEV (reference sequence). Trimming pared 2 bases from V and 0 bases from J, leaving 7 bases between. The CDR3 is made up of 14 amino acids. CDR3 sequence: CASSLQGMNTEAFF. The CDR3 DNA reads TGTGCCAGCAGTTTACAGGGGATGAACACTGAAGCTTTCTTT.

The chain uses TRBV5-1 and TRBJ1-5; no firm D call. CDR3 length: 13 residues. Germline values: CDR1 SGHRS, CDR2 YFSETQ. Trimming took 0 bases from V and 7 from J, leaving 8 bases between them. Written as DNA, the CDR3 is TGCGCCAGCAGCTTGGAGGGAGGCCAGCCCCAGCATTTT. Its translation: CASSLEGGQPQHF.

The chain is built from TRBV30 and TRBJ2-1; 8 nucleotides line up with TRBD2. CDR1 and CDR2 from the germline V gene are GTSNPN and SVGIG (reference sequence). The CDR3 covers 12 residues. V trimming: 2 bases; J trimming: 14 bases; junction bases outside the gene matches: 8. CDR3 residues: CAWSPGTRKKFF. The DNA of the CDR3 is TGTGCCTGGAGTCCGGGGACTAGGAAGAAGTTCTTC.

This chain links TRBV4-3 with TRBJ1-2, with D possibly matching TRBD1 (5 bases). Trimming cost V 4 bases and J 8 bases, with 17 bases left between them. Germline CDR1 LGHNA, CDR2 YSLEER. The CDR3 has 14 residues. The DNA for the CDR3 is TGCGCCAGCAGCCCAGACCGGGGGACGGGGGGCTACACCTTC. Amino acids: CASSPDRGTGGYTF.

The chain uses TRBV19 and TRBJ2-1; a possible D gene is TRBD1 (5 bases). V lost 1 base to trimming and J lost 5 bases, with 18 bases between them. The germline gives CDR1 LNHDA, CDR2 SQIVND (reference sequence). This CDR3 is 17 amino acids long. CDR3 in DNA: TGTGCCAGTAGTATAGGGGGTTTCGGCAGGGCGAACAATGAGCAGTTCTTC. Protein product: CASSIGGFGRANNEQFF.

The chain combines TRBV12-3 or TRBV12-4 with TRBJ2-5; perhaps TRBD1 as D (5 bases). The CDR3 consists of 13 residues. Deletions cut 6 bases from V and 3 bases from J, with 11 bases between. In nucleotides, the CDR3 is TGTGCCAGCAGCGCTGACAGAGAAGAGACCCAGTACTTC. Residues: CASSADREETQYF.

This clone appeared a single time. The chain is built from TRBV30 and TRBJ1-2; 9 nucleotides agree with TRBD1. CDR1 GTSNPN and CDR2 SVGIG come from the germline V gene (reference sequence). V lost 5 bases and J lost 5; bases outside the gene matches: 9. This CDR3 spans 14 amino acids. CDR3 amino acids: CAWGKDRGQYGYTF. As DNA, the CDR3 is TGTGCCTGGGGAAAGGACAGGGGCCAGTATGGCTACACCTTC.

The chain is built from TRBV27 and TRBJ2-3; 10 nucleotides match TRBD1. CDR3 size: 16 residues. Looked up from germline, CDR1 is MNHEY and CDR2 is SMNVEV (reference sequence). The trim removed 3 bases at V and 6 bases at J, leaving 9 bases unmatched. In DNA form, the CDR3 reads TGTGCCAGCAGTTTCCGGGACAGGGGCGGGTCGGATACGCAGTATTTT. It translates to CASSFRDRGGSDTQYF.

The chain joins TRBV7-9 to TRBJ2-1; unclear D gene. Germline CDR1 SEHNR, CDR2 FQNEAQ (reference sequence). V dropped 4 bases and J dropped 12 bases, with 22 bases sitting between them. The CDR3 is made up of 15 amino acids. CDR3 sequence reads: CASSSNNPVVLGQFF. In nucleotides, the CDR3 is TGTGCCAGCAGCTCAAACAACCCGGTAGTCCTAGGGCAGTTCTTC.

This chain links TRBV27 with TRBJ2-1, with 7 bases identical to TRBD2. V shed 4 bases, J shed 0 bases, and the junction held 6 bases outside the gene matches. The CDR3 is 16 residues long. The germline V gene encodes CDR1 MNHEY and CDR2 SMNVEV (reference sequence). CDR3 in amino acids: CASSWASGHSYNEQFF. DNA of the CDR3: TGTGCCAGCAGTTGGGCTAGCGGACACTCCTACAATGAGCAGTTCTTC.

V is TRBV3-1 (or the pseudogene TRBV3-2) and J is TRBJ2-7; D perhaps matches TRBD1 (6 bases). Germline loops: CDR1 LGHDT, CDR2 YNNKEL (reference sequence). This CDR3 contains 15 residues. V lost 0 bases and J lost 4, with 13 bases in between. The CDR3 DNA reads TGTGCCAGCAGCCAAGATAGGACAGTCTTATACGAGCAGTACTTC. This codes for CASSQDRTVLYEQYF.